This is a list of T cell receptor beta chains from one sample in a study of shared clonotypes between healthy human individuals. Only in-frame clones appear in the TCRdb table, and some are missing; sequencing was by immunoSEQ multiplex PCR. This sample yields some 600,000 clones, of which about 96% are seen a single time; about 0.12% belongs to the top ten. The sample was naive CD8+ T cells sorted from blood. These TCRs come from a young woman in good health. The CDR3 runs from the conserved cysteine through the conserved F or W. Fields, in order: clone size, CDR3 length, V gene, J gene, CDR3 protein. Some rows have no size entry. The others give once, few or many, or a class for an expanded clone.

few,14,TRBV7-8,TRBJ2-7,CASSHRGDSYEQYF
few,10,TRBV19,TRBJ1-1,CASEQQEAFF
.,14,TRBV6-6,TRBJ1-3,CASSYPGAGNTIYF
.,14,TRBV28,TRBJ1-2,CASSLSGTSYGYTF
.,14,TRBV4-1,TRBJ2-7,CASSQAGKPYEQYF
.,13,TRBV5-1,TRBJ2-7,CASSGTLSYEQYF
once,13,TRBV5-1,TRBJ2-7,CASSFGVSYEQYF
.,13,TRBV9,TRBJ2-7,CASSVGLVNEQYF
.,15,TRBV28,TRBJ2-7,CASGGAKVGTYEQYF
.,14,TRBV9,.,CASSAAWGGPEQYF
.,12,TRBV9,TRBJ2-1,CASMSSYNEQFF
.,13,TRBV10-3,TRBJ2-1,CAIGEGPDHEQFF
.,14,TRBV5-1,TRBJ2-7,CASRRKQGRREQYF
.,14,TRBV25-1,TRBJ1-1,CASSEFAGNTEAFF
.,15,TRBV4-1,TRBJ2-7,CASSQGLAGGYEQYF
.,18,TRBV7-2,TRBJ2-1,CASSLGVSTLSSYNEQFF
.,15,TRBV19,.,CASRVRDRGTYEQYF
.,17,TRBV14,TRBJ2-1,CASSQGRLAGVFNEQFF
.,16,TRBV27,TRBJ2-5,CASSIGPRAGRETQYF
.,17,TRBV10-3,TRBJ2-1,CAISPGTSGRGLNEQFF
.,15,TRBV7-9,TRBJ2-6,CASSPVISGANVLTF
.,15,TRBV7-9,TRBJ2-1,CASSPPSRDYNEQFF